The 7 T cell receptor beta chains below come from one sample, sequenced in a study of OX40 agonist ivuxolimab in advanced cancers. The repertoire was sequenced with immunoSEQ multiplex PCR; TCRdb's copy has only in-frame clones and lacks some. The data contain roughly 86,000 clones, over 80% of them singletons. Specimen: CD4+ or CD8+ T cells sorted from blood, collected in a trial of the OX40 agonist ivuxolimab. The source is an adult with an advanced solid tumor such as melanoma, head and neck, liver or kidney cancer.

The gene calls are TRBV9 and TRBJ2-3, with TRBD2 matching over 9 bases. Germline assignment: CDR1 SGDLS and CDR2 YYNGEE. Trimming cost V 0 bases and J 7 bases; bases outside gene matches: 6. The length of the CDR3 is 15 residues. The CDR3 sequence: CASSVEGLAGNTQYF. The CDR3 nucleotides are TGTGCCAGCAGCGTAGAGGGTCTAGCGGGAAATACGCAGTATTTT.

As to this clone: Other DNA sequences in the same sample also yield this CDR3. The chain recombines TRBV27 with TRBJ2-7; TRBD1 aligns across 7 bases. With 0 bases clipped from V and 3 bases from J, the junction kept 2 bases outside the gene matches. The CDR3 length is 14 residues. Germline V gene lookup returns CDR1 MNHEY and CDR2 SMNVEV (reference sequence). The CDR3 DNA sequence: TGTGCCAGCAGTTTATCCGCAGGGGGCTACGAGCAGTACTTC. Its translation is CASSLSAGGYEQYF.

V and J are TRBV30 and TRBJ1-2, with 9 nucleotides matching TRBD1. CDR3 length equals 11 residues. Germline CDR1 is GTSNPN and CDR2 is SVGIG (reference sequence). CDR3 nucleotide sequence: TGTGCTCGACAGGGGGTGGTAGGCTACACCTTC. Translating gives CARQGVVGYTF.

This clone was seen just once. The chain is built from TRBV5-4 and TRBJ2-5, with 11 bases identical to TRBD2. The V and J ends lost 5 bases and 5 bases, in that order; junction bases with no gene match: 8. CDR3 length equals 15 residues. CDR1 and CDR2 (germline): SGHNT, YYREEE (reference sequence). Here the CDR3 reads CASSIAGGSIETQYF. The CDR3 nucleotides are TGTGCCAGCAGTATAGCGGGAGGGTCCATCGAGACCCAGTACTTC.

This sequence joins TRBV28 and TRBJ2-3, with TRBD2 matching over 7 bases. Trimming at V came to 5 bases and at J to 4 bases, leaving 9 bases not matched to a gene. In germline, CDR1 is MDHEN, CDR2 SYDVKM. The CDR3 spans 15 residues. The CDR3 bases are TGTGCCAGCAGTCCCTCGGGGGGTGCAGCAGATACGCAGTATTTT. Translation gives CASSPSGGAADTQYF.

In the case of this clone: The sample carries other DNA sequences with the same CDR3. The chain is built from TRBV10-1 and TRBJ1-1; tentatively, D is TRBD1 (6 bases). V lost 2 bases and J 4 bases, leaving 8 bases between the germline ends. Per the germline V gene, CDR1 is WNHNN and CDR2 is SYGVQD (reference sequence). The CDR3 loop spans 13 amino acids. The CDR3 region is CASSEGRGTEAFF. CDR3 DNA sequence: TGCGCCAGCAGTGAGGGCAGGGGCACTGAAGCTTTCTTT.

The rearrangement uses TRBV2 and TRBJ2-7; 12 bases line up with TRBD1. In germline, CDR1 is SNHLY, CDR2 FYNNEI. V lost 5 bases, J lost 7 bases, and 6 bases stayed unmatched. The CDR3 loop spans 14 amino acids. The DNA of the CDR3 is TGTGCCAGCAGTAAGGGACAGGGGGCAAAGGAGCAGTACTTC. Encoded protein: CASSKGQGAKEQYF.